Below are 6 T cell receptor beta chains sequenced from a single sample in a study of T-cell memory formation after mild COVID-19. TCRdb called the 5' RACE reads again in MiXCR, with one record for every CDR3 protein. The profile shows about 430,000 distinct CDR3 sequences, approximately 25% of them singletons. The sample consisted of PBMCs or a T cell subset sorted from them (not recorded which). Receptors were obtained from an adult woman who had mild COVID-19 (a few samples of this study predate the infection). Cell type and time point are not known.

This clonotype was recorded at least ten times. This rearrangement joins TRBV7-2 to TRBJ1-4; no reliable D call. Trimming took 6 bases from V and 8 from J, leaving 16 bases between them. CDR1 and CDR2 from the germline V gene are SGHTA and FQGNSA. The CDR3 has 14 amino acids. The CDR3, as DNA: TGTGCCAGCAGATCCGTCAAGGCGGGAGAAAAACTGTTTTTT. Its translation: CASRSVKAGEKLFF.

V gene TRBV7-9 combines with J gene TRBJ1-6; D unresolved. Looked up from germline, CDR1 is SEHNR and CDR2 is FQNEAQ (reference sequence). The CDR3 runs 15 residues. V lost 0 bases and J lost 5, with 8 bases in between. In DNA, the CDR3 is TGTGCCAGCAGCTTAGCTTGGGATCATAATTCACCCCTCCACTTT. Protein: CASSLAWDHNSPLHF.

This clonotype was recorded a few times. The CDR3 here is CASRSGSGAREKLFF. CDR3 nucleotide sequence: TGTGCCAGCAGGTCGGGATCCGGGGCGCGAGAAAAACTGTTTTTT. This chain connects TRBV12-3 or TRBV12-4 to TRBJ1-4; possible D gene TRBD1, 5 bases. V lost 6 bases and J lost 8, with 19 bases in between. The CDR3 extends over 15 amino acids.

This clonotype appeared a few times. The chain links TRBV7-8 to TRBJ2-1; 10 nucleotides line up with TRBD2. Looked up from germline, CDR1 is SGHVS and CDR2 is FQNEAQ. The CDR3 length is 18 residues. The V segment lost 5 bases and the J segment 6 bases; nucleotides outside the gene matches: 16. CDR3 protein: CASSLEMSGRGGGNEQFF. In DNA form, the CDR3 reads TGTGCCAGCAGCCTAGAAATGAGCGGGAGGGGTGGGGGCAATGAGCAGTTCTTC.

The V and J genes are TRBV21-1 and TRBJ2-7; the DNA was not compared with TRBD2, the D call given in the table. TRBV21-1 is deemed a pseudogene. This CDR3 spans 11 amino acids. CDR3 bases: TGTGCCCATTTCGAGCGCGGGGAGCAGTACTTC. Its protein product is CAHFERGEQYF.

This chain joins TRBV6-6 and TRBJ2-1, with 9 positions matching TRBD2. CDR1 and CDR2 (germline): MNHNY, SVGAGI (reference sequence). The CDR3 loop spans 16 amino acids. V trimming: 4 bases; J trimming: 6 bases; junction bases outside the gene matches: 10. The CDR3 region is CASSSGKRGVLNEQFF. As DNA, the CDR3 is TGTGCCAGCAGTTCGGGCAAGCGGGGGGTACTCAATGAGCAGTTCTTC.